This T cell receptor beta chain appears in the sequencing data of a study of cytotoxic CD8 clonotypes in ibrutinib-treated CLL. Study as a whole: Among responders, some 25 were partial and 2 complete; after median around 68 months, roughly 15 stayed remitted and some twelve progressed. Overall study results and limits: Public clonotypes were uncommon and contracted or stayed stable on treatment. Progressing and sustained-remission patients had different sampling times.

The CDR3 sequence is 16 residues long. Germline V gives CDR1 SGHTA, CDR2 FQGNSA. Trimming took 1 base from V and 4 from J; bases not matched to a gene: 4. On this clone itself: Antigen specificity is unknown.

Only in-frame clones appear in the TCRdb table, and some are missing; sequencing was by immunoSEQ multiplex PCR. The sample contains about 140,000 clones, approximately 80% of which appear only once. The chain uses TRBV7-2 and TRBJ2-5, with 12 bases matching TRBD2. The TCR comes from a human donor with chronic lymphocytic leukemia. The material was PBMCs, obtained after 12 months of ibrutinib treatment. CDR3 region: CASSLGLAGARETQYF. The CDR3 DNA reads TGTGCCAGCAGCTTAGGACTAGCGGGAGCTAGAGAGACCCAGTACTTC. Full variable domain (rest looked up from reference TRBV7-2 and TRBJ2-5): GAGVSQSPSNKVTEKGKDVELRCDPISGHTALYWYRQSLGQGLEFLIYFQGNSAPDKSGLPSDRFSAERTGGSVSTLTIQRTQQEDSAVYLCASSLGLAGARETQYFGPGTRLLVL.